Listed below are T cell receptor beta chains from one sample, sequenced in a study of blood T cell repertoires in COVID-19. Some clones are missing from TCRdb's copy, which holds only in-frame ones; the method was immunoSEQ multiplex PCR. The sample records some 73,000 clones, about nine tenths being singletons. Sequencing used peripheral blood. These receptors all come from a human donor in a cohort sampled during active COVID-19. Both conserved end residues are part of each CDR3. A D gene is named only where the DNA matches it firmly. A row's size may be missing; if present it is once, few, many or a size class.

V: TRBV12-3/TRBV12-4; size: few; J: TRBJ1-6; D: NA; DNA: TGTGCCAGCGCCAGGGTTGATAATTCACCCCTCCACTTT; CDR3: CASARVDNSPLHF
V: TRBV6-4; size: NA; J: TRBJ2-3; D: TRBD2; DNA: TGTGCCAGCAGTGACTCGGCGGGGGGGCCAGATACGCAGTATTTT; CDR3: CASSDSAGGPDTQYF
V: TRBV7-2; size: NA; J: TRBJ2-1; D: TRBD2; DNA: TGTGCCAGCAGCTTAGGGCGGGGGGGTGAGCAGTTCTTC; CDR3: CASSLGRGGEQFF
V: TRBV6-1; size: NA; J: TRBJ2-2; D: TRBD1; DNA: TGTGCCAGCAGTGACGCAACAGGGGCAGGGGGGGAGCTGTTTTTT; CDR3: CASSDATGAGGELFF
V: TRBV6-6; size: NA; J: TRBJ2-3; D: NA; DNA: TGTGCCAGCAGCCCTACTACAGATACGCAGTATTTT; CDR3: CASSPTTDTQYF
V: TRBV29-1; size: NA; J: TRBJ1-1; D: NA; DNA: TGCAGCGTTGGCGGGGTCCCTTTGGACACTGAAGCTTTCTTT; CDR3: CSVGGVPLDTEAFF
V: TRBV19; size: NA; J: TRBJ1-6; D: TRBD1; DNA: TGTGCCAGCCGGACAGGGTTATACTCACCCCTCCACTTT; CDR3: CASRTGLYSPLHF
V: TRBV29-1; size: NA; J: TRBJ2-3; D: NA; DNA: TGCAGCGTTGAAGCCATCACAGATACGCAGTATTTT; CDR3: CSVEAITDTQYF
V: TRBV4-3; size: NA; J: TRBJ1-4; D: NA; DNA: TGCGCCAGCAGCTCTCCCAAAACGGGAAGGGGGAAGCTGTTTTTT; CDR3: CASSSPKTGRGKLFF
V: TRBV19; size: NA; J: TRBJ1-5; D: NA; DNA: TGTGCCAGTAGTATAGGGGGAGGTTGGCGGAGCAATCAGCCCCAGCATTTT; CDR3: CASSIGGGWRSNQPQHF
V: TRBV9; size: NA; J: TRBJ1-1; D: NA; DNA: TGTGCCAGCAGCGTAGAAAGTTCGACCCGCGGGGACCGAAACACTGAAGCTTTCTTT; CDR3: CASSVESSTRGDRNTEAFF